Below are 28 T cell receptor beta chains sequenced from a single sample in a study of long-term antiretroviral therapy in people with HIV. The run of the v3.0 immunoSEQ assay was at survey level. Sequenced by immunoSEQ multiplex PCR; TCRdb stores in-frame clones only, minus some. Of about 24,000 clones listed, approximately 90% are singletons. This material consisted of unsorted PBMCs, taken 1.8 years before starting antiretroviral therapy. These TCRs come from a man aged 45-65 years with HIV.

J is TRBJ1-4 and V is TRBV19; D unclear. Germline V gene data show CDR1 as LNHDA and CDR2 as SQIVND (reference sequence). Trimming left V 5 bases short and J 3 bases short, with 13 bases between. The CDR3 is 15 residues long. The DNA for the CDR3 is TGTGCCAGTAGTCCCAGGACGGCTTCTAATGAAAAACTGTTTTTT. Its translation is CASSPRTASNEKLFF.

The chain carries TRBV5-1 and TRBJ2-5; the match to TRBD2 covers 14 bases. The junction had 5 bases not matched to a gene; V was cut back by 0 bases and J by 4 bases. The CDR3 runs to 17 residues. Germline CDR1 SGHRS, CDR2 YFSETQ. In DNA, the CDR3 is TGCGCCAGCAGCTTGGCTACGGGACTAGCGGGAGCAGAGACCCAGTACTTC. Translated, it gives CASSLATGLAGAETQYF.

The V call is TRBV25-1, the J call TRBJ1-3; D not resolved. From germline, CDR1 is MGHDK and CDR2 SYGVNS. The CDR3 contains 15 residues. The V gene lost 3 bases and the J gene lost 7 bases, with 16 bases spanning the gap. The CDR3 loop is CASSDPRGPGNTIYF. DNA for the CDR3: TGTGCCAGCAGTGACCCTCGCGGCCCCGGGAACACCATATATTTT.

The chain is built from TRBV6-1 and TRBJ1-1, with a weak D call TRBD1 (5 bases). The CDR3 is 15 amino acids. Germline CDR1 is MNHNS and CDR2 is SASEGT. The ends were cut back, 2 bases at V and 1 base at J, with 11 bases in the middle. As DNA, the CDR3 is TGTGCCAGCAGTGAATTGGGGCTCCCGAACACTGAAGCTTTCTTT. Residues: CASSELGLPNTEAFF.

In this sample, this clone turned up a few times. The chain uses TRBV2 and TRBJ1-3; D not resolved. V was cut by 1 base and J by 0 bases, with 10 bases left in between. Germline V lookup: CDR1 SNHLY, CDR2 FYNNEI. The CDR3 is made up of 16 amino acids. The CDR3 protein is CASSEDAGFSGNTIYF. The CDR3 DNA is TGTGCCAGCAGTGAAGACGCGGGGTTCTCTGGAAACACCATATATTTT.

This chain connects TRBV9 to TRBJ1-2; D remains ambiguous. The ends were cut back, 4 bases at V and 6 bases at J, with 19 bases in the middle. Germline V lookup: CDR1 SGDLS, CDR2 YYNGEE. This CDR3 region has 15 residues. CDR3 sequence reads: CASSNYAAGSDGYTF. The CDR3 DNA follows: TGTGCCAGCAGCAACTACGCGGCAGGATCTGATGGCTACACCTTC.

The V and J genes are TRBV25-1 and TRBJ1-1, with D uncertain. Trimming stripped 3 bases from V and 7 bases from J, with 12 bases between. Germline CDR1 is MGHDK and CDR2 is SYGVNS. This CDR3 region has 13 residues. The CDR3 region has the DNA TGTGCCAGCAGTGATCTGCGGGATTATGAAGCTTTCTTT. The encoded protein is CASSDLRDYEAFF.

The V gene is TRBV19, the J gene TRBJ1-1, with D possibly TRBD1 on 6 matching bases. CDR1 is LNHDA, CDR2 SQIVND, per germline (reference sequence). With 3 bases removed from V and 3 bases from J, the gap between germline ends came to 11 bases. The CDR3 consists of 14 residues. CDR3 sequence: CASSMNRADTEAFF. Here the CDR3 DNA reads TGTGCCAGTAGTATGAACAGGGCAGACACTGAAGCTTTCTTT.

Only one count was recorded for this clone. CDR3 DNA sequence: TGTGCCAGCAGCTTGGGGTTGGGACGCGGGGAGCTGTTTTTT. Encoded protein: CASSLGLGRGELFF. The chain joins TRBV7-9 to TRBJ2-2, with D tentatively TRBD1 or TRBD2 (5 bases each). CDR1 and CDR2 (germline): SEHNR, FQNEAQ (reference sequence). The CDR3 runs 14 residues. Trimming took off 3 bases at V and 7 bases at J, with 12 bases between the two ends.

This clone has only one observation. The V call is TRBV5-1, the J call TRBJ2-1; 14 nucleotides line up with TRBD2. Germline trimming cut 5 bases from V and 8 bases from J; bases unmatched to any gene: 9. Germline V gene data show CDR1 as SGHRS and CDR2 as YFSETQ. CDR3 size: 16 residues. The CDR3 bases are TGCGCCAGCAGAAGACCGGGACTAGCGGGAGAAGATGAGCAGTTCTTC. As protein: CASRRPGLAGEDEQFF.

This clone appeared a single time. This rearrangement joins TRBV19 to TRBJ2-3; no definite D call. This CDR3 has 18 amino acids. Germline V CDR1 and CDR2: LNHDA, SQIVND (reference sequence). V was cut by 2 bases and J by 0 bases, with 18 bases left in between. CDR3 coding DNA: TGTGCCAGTAGTATACGAAGTGGTCGGTTTACTAGCACAGATACGCAGTATTTT. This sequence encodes CASSIRSGRFTSTDTQYF.

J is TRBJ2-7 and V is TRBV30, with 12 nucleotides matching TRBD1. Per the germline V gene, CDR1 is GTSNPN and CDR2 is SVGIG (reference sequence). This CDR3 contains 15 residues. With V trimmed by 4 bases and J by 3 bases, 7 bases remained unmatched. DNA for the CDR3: TGTGCCTGGATCGAGGGGACAGGGGGCAGCTACGAGCAGTACTTC. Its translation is CAWIEGTGGSYEQYF.

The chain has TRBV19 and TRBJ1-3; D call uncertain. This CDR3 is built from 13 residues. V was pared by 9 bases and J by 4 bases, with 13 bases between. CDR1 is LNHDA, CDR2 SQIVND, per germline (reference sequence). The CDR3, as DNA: TGTGCCAGCTCGTTGAGGTCAGGAAACACCATATATTTT. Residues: CASSLRSGNTIYF.

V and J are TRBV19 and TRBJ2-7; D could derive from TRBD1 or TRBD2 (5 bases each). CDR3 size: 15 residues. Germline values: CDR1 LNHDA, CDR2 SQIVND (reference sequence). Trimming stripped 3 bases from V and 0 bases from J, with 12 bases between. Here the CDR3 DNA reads TGTGCCAGTAGTATTAGGTGGGGGAGCTCCTACGAGCAGTACTTC. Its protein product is CASSIRWGSSYEQYF.

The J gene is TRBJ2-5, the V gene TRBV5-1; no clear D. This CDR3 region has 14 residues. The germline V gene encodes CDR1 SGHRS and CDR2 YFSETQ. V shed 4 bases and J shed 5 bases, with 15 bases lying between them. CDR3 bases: TGCGCCAGCAGCCCCCGCGGCCTCAGGGAGACCCAGTACTTC. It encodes CASSPRGLRETQYF.

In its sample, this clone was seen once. This chain's CDR3 is CASSNPAGGHKYTEAFF. The DNA of the CDR3 is TGTGCCAGCAGCAATCCGGCGGGCGGACACAAGTACACTGAAGCTTTCTTT. This chain uses TRBV21-1 with TRBJ1-1. TRBV21-1 is a known pseudogene. The CDR3 has 17 residues.

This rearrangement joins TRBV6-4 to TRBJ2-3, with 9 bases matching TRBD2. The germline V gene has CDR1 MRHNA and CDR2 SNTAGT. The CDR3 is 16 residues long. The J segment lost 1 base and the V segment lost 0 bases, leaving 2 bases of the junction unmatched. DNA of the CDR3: TGTGCCAGCAGTGACTCGGCTAGCGGGGGCACAGATACGCAGTATTTT. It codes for CASSDSASGGTDTQYF.

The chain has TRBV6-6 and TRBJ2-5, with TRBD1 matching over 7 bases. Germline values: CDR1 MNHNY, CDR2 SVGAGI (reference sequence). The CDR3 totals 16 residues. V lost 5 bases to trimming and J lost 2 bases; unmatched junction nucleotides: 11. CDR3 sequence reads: CASSRPRGTDQETQYF. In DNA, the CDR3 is TGTGCCAGCAGTCGCCCCAGAGGGACAGATCAAGAGACCCAGTACTTC.

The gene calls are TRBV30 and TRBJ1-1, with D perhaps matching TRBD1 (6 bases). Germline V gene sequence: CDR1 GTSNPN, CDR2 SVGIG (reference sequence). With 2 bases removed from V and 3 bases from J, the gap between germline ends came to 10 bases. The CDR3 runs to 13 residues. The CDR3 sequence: CAWSRDRYTEAFF. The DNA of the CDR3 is TGTGCCTGGAGTCGAGACAGGTACACTGAAGCTTTCTTT. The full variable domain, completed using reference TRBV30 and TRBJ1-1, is SQTIHQWPATLVQPVGSPLSLECTVEGTSNPNLYWYRQAAGRGLQLLFYSVGIGQISSEVPQNLSASRPQDRQFILSSKKLLLSDSGFYLCAWSRDRYTEAFFGQGTRLTVV.

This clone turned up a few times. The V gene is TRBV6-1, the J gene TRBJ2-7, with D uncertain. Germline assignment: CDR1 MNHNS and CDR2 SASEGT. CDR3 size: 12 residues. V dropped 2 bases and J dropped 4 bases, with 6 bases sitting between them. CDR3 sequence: CASSENGYEQYF. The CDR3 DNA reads TGTGCCAGCAGTGAAAATGGGTACGAGCAGTACTTC.

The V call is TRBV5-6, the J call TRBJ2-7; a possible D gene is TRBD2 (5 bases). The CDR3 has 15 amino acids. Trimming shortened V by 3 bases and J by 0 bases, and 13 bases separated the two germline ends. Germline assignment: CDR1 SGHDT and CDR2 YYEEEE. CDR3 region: CASSSDVGSSYEQYF. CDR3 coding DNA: TGTGCCAGCAGCTCAGATGTGGGGAGCTCCTACGAGCAGTACTTC.

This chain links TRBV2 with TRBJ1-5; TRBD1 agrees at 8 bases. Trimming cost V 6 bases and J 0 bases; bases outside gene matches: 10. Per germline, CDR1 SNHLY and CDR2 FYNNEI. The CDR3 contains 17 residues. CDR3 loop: CASSGQGRRHSNQPQHF. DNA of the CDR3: TGTGCCAGCAGCGGACAGGGCCGGCGTCATAGCAATCAGCCCCAGCATTTT.

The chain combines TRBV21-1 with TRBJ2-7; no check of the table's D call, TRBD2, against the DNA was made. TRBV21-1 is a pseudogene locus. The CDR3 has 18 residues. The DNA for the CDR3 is TGTGCCAGCAGCAACCCCAAAGGGGGTCCCGGGACTAGGTACGAGCAGTACTTC. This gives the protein CASSNPKGGPGTRYEQYF.

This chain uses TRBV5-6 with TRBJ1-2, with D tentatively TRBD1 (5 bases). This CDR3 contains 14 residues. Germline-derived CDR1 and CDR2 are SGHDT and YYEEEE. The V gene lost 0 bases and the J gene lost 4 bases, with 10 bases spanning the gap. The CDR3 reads CASSLEGRIYGYTF. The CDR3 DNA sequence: TGTGCCAGCAGCTTGGAGGGACGGATCTATGGCTACACCTTC.

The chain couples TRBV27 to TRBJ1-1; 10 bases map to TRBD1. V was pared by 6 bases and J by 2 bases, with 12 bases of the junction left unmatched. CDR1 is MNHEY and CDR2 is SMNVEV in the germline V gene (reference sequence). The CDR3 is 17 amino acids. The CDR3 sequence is CASSPLGTGDFNTEAFF. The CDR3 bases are TGTGCCAGCAGCCCTCTTGGGACAGGGGATTTTAACACTGAAGCTTTCTTT.

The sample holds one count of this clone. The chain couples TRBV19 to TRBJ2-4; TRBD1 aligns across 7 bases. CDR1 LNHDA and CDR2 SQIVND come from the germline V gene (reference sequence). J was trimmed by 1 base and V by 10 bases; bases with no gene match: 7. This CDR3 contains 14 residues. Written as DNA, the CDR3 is TGTGCCACCCGACAGGGTAGGGCCAAAAACATTCAGTACTTC. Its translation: CATRQGRAKNIQYF. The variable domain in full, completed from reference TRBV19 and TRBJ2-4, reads DGGITQSPKYLFRKEGQNVTLSCEQNLNHDAMYWYRQDPGQGLRLIYYSQIVNDFQKGDIAEGYSVSREKKESFPLTVTSAQKNPTAFYLCATRQGRAKNIQYFGAGTRLSVL.

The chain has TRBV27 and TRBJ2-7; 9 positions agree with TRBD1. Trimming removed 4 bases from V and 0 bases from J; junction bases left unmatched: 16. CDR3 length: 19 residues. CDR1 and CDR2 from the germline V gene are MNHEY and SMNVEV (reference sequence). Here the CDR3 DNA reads TGTGCCAGCAGTTCCCATATGATCGCGACAGGGGGGAACTCCTACGAGCAGTACTTC. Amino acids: CASSSHMIATGGNSYEQYF.

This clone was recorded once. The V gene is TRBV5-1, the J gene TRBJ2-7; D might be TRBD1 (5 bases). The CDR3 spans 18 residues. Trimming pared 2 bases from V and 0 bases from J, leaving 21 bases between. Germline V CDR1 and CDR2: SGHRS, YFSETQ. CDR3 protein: CASSFTGSGPSYSYEQYF. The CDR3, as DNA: TGCGCCAGCAGCTTTACCGGCTCAGGGCCCTCTTACTCCTACGAGCAGTACTTC.